This entry lists 16 T cell receptor beta chains sequenced from one sample in a study of T-cell reconstitution after alpha-beta-depleted transplantation in children. It was with unique molecular identifiers that the TCRbeta library was prepared. TCRdb passed the PCR reads through MiXCR, listing each CDR3 protein once. The sample holds approximately 800,000 distinct CDR3 sequences, roughly 15% seen once. The sample was PBMCs, mostly from graft donor cells, taken 360 days after TCRalphabeta/CD19-depleted stem cell transplant. These receptors were obtained from a male patient younger than 18 who had a stem cell transplant for acute lymphoblastic leukemia, so the T cells may come from the graft donor.

This clonotype was counted between two and nine times. The chain recombines TRBV3-1 with TRBJ2-1; maybe TRBD2 (6 bases). V lost 1 base and J lost 4, with 11 bases in between. The CDR3 length is 15 residues. CDR1 and CDR2 from the germline V gene are LGHDT and YNNKEL (reference sequence). The CDR3 DNA reads as TGTGCCAGCAGCCAAGTGGCTAGCGCATACAATGAGCAGTTCTTC. Translation: CASSQVASAYNEQFF.

Here the CDR3 reads CSARVHRANEQFF. The CDR3 DNA follows: TGCAGTGCTAGAGTCCACCGGGCAAATGAGCAGTTCTTC. This chain links TRBV20-1 with TRBJ2-1; no clear D. The germline V gene has CDR1 DFQATT and CDR2 SNEGSKA (reference sequence). CDR3 length: 13 residues. The V end was cut by 1 base, the J end by 7 bases, with 11 bases between.

There are many counts of this clonotype. V gene TRBV12-3 or TRBV12-4 combines with J gene TRBJ2-1, with TRBD2 matching over 7 bases. CDR3 length: 15 residues. J lost 8 bases, V lost 2 bases, and 9 bases had no gene match. Here the CDR3 reads CASSLTSARPDEQFF. The DNA of the CDR3 is TGTGCCAGCAGTTTAACTAGCGCACGGCCAGATGAGCAGTTCTTC.

This clonotype occurred a few times. The chain employs TRBV27 and TRBJ2-7, with 7 positions matching TRBD2. The CDR3 covers 15 residues. CDR1 is MNHEY, CDR2 SMNVEV, per germline (reference sequence). The junction had 4 bases not matched to a gene; V was cut back by 0 bases and J by 2 bases. CDR3: CASSLSGGFPYEQYF. The CDR3 coding sequence is TGTGCCAGCAGTTTATCGGGGGGGTTTCCCTACGAGCAGTACTTC.

This clonotype was seen only a few times. The chain couples TRBV24-1 to TRBJ2-7; TRBD2 agrees at 8 bases. V trimming: 5 bases; J trimming: 5 bases; junction bases outside the gene matches: 7. This CDR3 is built from 14 residues. Germline V gene sequence: CDR1 KGHDR, CDR2 SFDVKD. The CDR3 loop is CATSGSGILDEQYF. The CDR3 coding sequence is TGTGCCACCAGTGGTAGCGGGATATTGGACGAGCAGTACTTC.

The chain joins TRBV18 to TRBJ2-7; a possible D gene is TRBD1 (5 bases). Germline lookup yields CDR1 KGHSH and CDR2 LQKENI. The CDR3 is made up of 16 amino acids. Trimming left V 0 bases short and J 3 bases short, with 15 bases between. The CDR3: CASSPPIKGPHYEQYF. CDR3 bases: TGTGCCAGCTCACCACCTATAAAGGGGCCCCACTACGAGCAGTACTTC. The whole variable domain, filled in from reference TRBV18 and TRBJ2-7, reads NAGVMQNPRHLVRRRGQEARLRCSPMKGHSHVYWYRQLPEEGLKFMVYLQKENIIDESGMPKERFSAEFPKEGPSILRIQQVVRGDSAAYFCASSPPIKGPHYEQYFGPGTRLTVT.

The CDR3 nucleotides are TGTGCCAGCAGTTACTCGCCCGGGAGCTCCTACAATGAGCAGTTCTTC. Translation: CASSYSPGSSYNEQFF. The chain carries TRBV6-2 or TRBV6-3 and TRBJ2-1; possible D gene TRBD2, 6 bases. The CDR3 extends over 16 amino acids. Trimming removed 0 bases at V and 0 bases at J, with 9 bases between. CDR1 and CDR2 from the germline V gene are MNHEY and SVGEGT.

This clonotype has a handful of counts. The chain couples TRBV5-1 to TRBJ2-7; TRBD2 matches 9 bases. The CDR3 runs to 14 residues. Germline loops: CDR1 SGHRS, CDR2 YFSETQ. V trimming: 7 bases; J trimming: 6 bases; junction bases outside the gene matches: 11. The CDR3 spells CASAPLAGGPEQYF. The CDR3 DNA reads as TGCGCCAGCGCTCCATTGGCGGGAGGGCCCGAGCAGTACTTC.

V usage is TRBV11-1 and J usage is TRBJ1-2; D is unclear. CDR1 and CDR2 from the germline V gene are SGHAT and FQDESV (reference sequence). The length of the CDR3 is 15 residues. Trimming took 0 bases from V and 1 from J, leaving 9 bases between them. As DNA, the CDR3 is TGTGCCAGCAGCTTAGCCGGCGATTTTAACTATGGCTACACCTTC. Its protein is CASSLAGDFNYGYTF.

V is TRBV18 and J is TRBJ2-7; D is perhaps TRBD2 (5 bases). The V gene's germline CDR1 is KGHSH and CDR2 LQKENI. The CDR3 spans 14 residues. Deletions cut 3 bases from V and 5 bases from J, with 14 bases between. The CDR3 is CASSPSFSGDEQYF. CDR3 nucleotides: TGTGCCAGCTCACCCTCCTTTTCCGGGGACGAGCAGTACTTC.

This sequence joins TRBV5-1 and TRBJ2-1, with D possibly being TRBD1 (6 bases). This CDR3 spans 12 amino acids. Germline-derived CDR1 and CDR2 are SGHRS and YFSETQ. V lost 4 bases, J lost 11 bases, and 13 bases lay in between. The CDR3 loop is CASSHETGKQFF. CDR3 coding DNA: TGCGCCAGCAGCCACGAAACAGGGAAGCAGTTCTTC.

This clonotype was recorded at least ten times. CDR3 protein: CASRLTGSYSNQPQHF. In DNA, the CDR3 is TGTGCCAGCAGGTTGACAGGTAGCTATAGCAATCAGCCCCAGCATTTT. The chain recombines TRBV28 with TRBJ1-5; possibly TRBD1 for D (6 bases). Per the germline V gene, CDR1 is MDHEN and CDR2 is SYDVKM. V shed 6 bases and J shed 0 bases, with 15 bases lying between them. CDR3 length equals 16 residues.

The chain couples TRBV6-4 to TRBJ2-1; possible D gene TRBD1, 5 bases. The CDR3 totals 16 residues. Trimming pared 5 bases from V and 0 bases from J, leaving 14 bases between. CDR1 and CDR2 from the germline V gene are MRHNA and SNTAGT. The CDR3 loop reads CASSFGHPNSYNEQFF. As DNA, the CDR3 is TGTGCCAGCAGTTTCGGACACCCGAACTCCTACAATGAGCAGTTCTTC.

This clonotype appeared many times. The rearrangement joins TRBV29-1 to TRBJ2-1; tentatively, D is TRBD2 (6 bases). Germline lookup yields CDR1 SQVTM and CDR2 ANQGSEA. This CDR3 is built from 15 residues. V lost 2 bases to trimming and J lost 7 bases, with 18 bases between them. The CDR3 nucleotides read TGCAGCGTTGAATTAATCCGGAGGGCCCAAAATGAGCAGTTCTTC. It is translated as CSVELIRRAQNEQFF.

This chain joins TRBV20-1 and TRBJ2-1, with 14 bases that match TRBD2. Germline loops: CDR1 DFQATT, CDR2 SNEGSKA (reference sequence). The CDR3 loop spans 12 amino acids. Trimming took 6 bases from V and 12 from J; bases not matched to a gene: 4. The CDR3 here is CSAPGLAGVQFF. The DNA for the CDR3 is TGCAGTGCCCCGGGACTAGCGGGAGTGCAGTTCTTC.

The chain combines TRBV11-2 with TRBJ2-1; D may correspond to TRBD1 or TRBD2 (5 bases each). CDR1 is SGHAT, CDR2 FQNNGV, per germline. There are 16 residues in the CDR3. Trimming took 1 base from V and 4 from J, leaving 14 bases between them. CDR3 protein: CASSLAPEEGYNEQFF. CDR3 bases: TGTGCCAGCAGCTTAGCCCCGGAAGAGGGGTACAATGAGCAGTTCTTC.